Shown below are 31 T cell receptor beta chains from a single sample sequenced in a study of blood T cell repertoires in COVID-19. Libraries were prepared by immunoSEQ multiplex PCR; TCRdb keeps only in-frame clonotypes and omits some of them. The sample shows 330,000 or so clones, 87% of them seen only once. Sequenced input: peripheral blood. The source is a man in his thirties or forties with COVID-19, enrolled during active disease.

The chain recombines TRBV5-8 with TRBJ2-7; D might be TRBD1 (5 bases). Trimming took 5 bases from V and 0 from J, leaving 9 bases between them. There are 13 residues in the CDR3. In germline, CDR1 is SGHTS, CDR2 YDEGEE. The CDR3 nucleotides read TGTGCCAGCAGAGGGGCAGCCTCCTACGAGCAGTACTTC. Protein sequence: CASRGAASYEQYF. Variable domain in full (rest from reference TRBV5-8 and TRBJ2-7): EAGVTQSPTHLIKTRGQQATLRCSPISGHTSVYWYQQALGLGLQFLLWYDEGEERNRGNFPPRFSGRQFPNYSSELNVNALELEDSALYLCASRGAASYEQYFGPGTRLTVT.

This chain connects TRBV6-6 to TRBJ2-1, with 8 bases identical to TRBD2. CDR1 and CDR2 from the germline V gene are MNHNY and SVGAGI (reference sequence). CDR3 length equals 15 residues. V shed 5 bases and J 7 bases; nucleotides not matched to a gene: 10. The CDR3 loop reads CASSTRGGAKNEQFF. The DNA for the CDR3 is TGTGCCAGCAGTACCCGGGGGGGGGCCAAGAATGAGCAGTTCTTC.

V is TRBV6-5 and J is TRBJ1-2, with 10 positions matching TRBD1. This CDR3 is built from 15 residues. Trimming at V came to 5 bases and at J to 7 bases, leaving 10 bases not matched to a gene. Germline-derived CDR1 and CDR2 are MNHEY and SVGAGI. The CDR3: CASSPFPGTGVGYTF. Written as DNA, the CDR3 is TGTGCCAGCAGTCCCTTCCCCGGGACAGGGGTTGGCTACACCTTC.

This clone was detected only once. The chain recombines TRBV7-8 with TRBJ2-7; a possible D gene is TRBD2 (6 bases). Deletions cut 1 base from V and 6 bases from J, with 13 bases between. This CDR3 contains 14 residues. Germline V lookup: CDR1 SGHVS, CDR2 FQNEAQ. This CDR3 reads CASSLDGTRLEQYF. The CDR3 bases are TGTGCCAGCAGCTTAGACGGGACTCGGCTCGAGCAGTACTTC.

V usage is TRBV7-2 and J usage is TRBJ2-1; TRBD1 aligns across 7 bases. Trimming took 4 bases from V and 6 from J; bases not matched to a gene: 3. Germline CDR1 SGHTA, CDR2 FQGNSA. This CDR3 has 13 residues. CDR3 DNA sequence: TGTGCCAGCAGCTCCGACAGGGTCAATGAGCAGTTCTTC. Translating it yields CASSSDRVNEQFF.

The CDR3 is CASSQGTGINYGYTF. The CDR3 coding sequence is TGCGCCAGCAGCCAAGGGACAGGGATAAACTATGGCTACACCTTC. The V call is TRBV4-1, the J call TRBJ1-2; 8 nucleotides match TRBD1. With V trimmed by 1 base and J by 2 bases, 3 bases remained unmatched. The V gene's germline CDR1 is MGHRA and CDR2 YSYEKL. The CDR3 length is 15 residues.

The V gene is TRBV14, the J gene TRBJ1-2, with 10 bases that match TRBD1. The CDR3 is 16 amino acids. Unmatched junction bases numbered 11, after V lost 2 bases and J lost 8 bases. Germline CDR1 SGHDN, CDR2 FVKESK. The CDR3, as DNA: TGTGCCAGCAGCCAATACTCAACCGGGACAGGGGACGGCTACACCTTC. It specifies CASSQYSTGTGDGYTF. Combining the CDR3 with reference TRBV14 and TRBJ1-2 gives the whole variable domain EAGVTQFPSHSVIEKGQTVTLRCDPISGHDNLYWYRRVMGKEIKFLLHFVKESKQDESGMPNNRFLAERTGGTYSTLKVQPAELEDSGVYFCASSQYSTGTGDGYTFGSGTRLTVV.

The gene calls are TRBV7-8 and TRBJ1-4; D perhaps matches TRBD1 (5 bases). The CDR3 has 14 residues. Trimming left V 5 bases short and J 10 bases short, with 17 bases between. Germline lookup yields CDR1 SGHVS and CDR2 FQNEAQ. As DNA, the CDR3 is TGTGCCAGCAGCCTCGCTGGTTGGCAGGGAAAACTGTTTTTT. This sequence encodes CASSLAGWQGKLFF.

For the CDR3, the DNA is TGTGCCAGTAAAGGGGCCGGGTATAGCAATCAGCCCCAGCATTTT. Residues: CASKGAGYSNQPQHF. The V gene is TRBV19, the J gene TRBJ1-5, with TRBD1 as a possible D gene (5 bases). The CDR3 covers 15 residues. Germline assignment: CDR1 LNHDA and CDR2 SQIVND (reference sequence). Trimming stripped 7 bases from V and 0 bases from J, with 13 bases between.

This chain links TRBV7-2 with TRBJ1-1, with D hard to call. Germline V gives CDR1 SGHTA, CDR2 FQGNSA. Trimming removed 5 bases at V and 6 bases at J, with 16 bases between. The CDR3 contains 14 residues. CDR3 DNA sequence: TGTGCCAGCAGCCAAAAAACCGGGAGGCCTGAAGCTTTCTTT. Protein: CASSQKTGRPEAFF.

The chain uses TRBV27 and TRBJ1-5, with TRBD1 matching over 9 bases. This CDR3 is 18 amino acids long. Trimming cost V 5 bases and J 0 bases; bases outside gene matches: 11. The germline V gene encodes CDR1 MNHEY and CDR2 SMNVEV (reference sequence). This CDR3 is CASSPSGTGTYSNQPQHF. CDR3 DNA: TGTGCCAGCAGTCCCTCTGGGACAGGGACTTATAGCAATCAGCCCCAGCATTTT.

About this clone: Other DNA sequences of this sample code for an identical CDR3. This chain uses TRBV7-2 with TRBJ2-5, with D unclear. Germline V gene data show CDR1 as SGHTA and CDR2 as FQGNSA. V was shortened by 5 bases and J by 4 bases, with 5 bases between the two germline ends. The length of the CDR3 is 11 residues. The CDR3 nucleotides read TGTGCCAGCAGCCCCAGAGAGACCCAGTACTTC. It specifies CASSPRETQYF.

The sample holds a few counts of this clone. CDR3 residues: CASSNTGGATDTQYF. The CDR3 DNA follows: TGTGCCAGCAGTAACACAGGGGGAGCCACAGATACGCAGTATTTT. The chain couples TRBV6-5 to TRBJ2-3; 8 bases are a match to TRBD1. CDR3 length: 15 amino acids. After removal of 5 bases from V and 2 bases from J, the junction contained 6 bases not matched to a gene. Germline loops: CDR1 MNHEY, CDR2 SVGAGI.

This clone was detected a few times. The chain links TRBV7-9 to TRBJ1-6; TRBD1 matches 7 bases. This CDR3 has 16 amino acids. The ends lost 2 bases at V and 7 bases at J; junction bases unmatched: 8. Germline V gene sequence: CDR1 SEHNR, CDR2 FQNEAQ (reference sequence). The CDR3 sequence: CASSLMRQGSNSPLHF. CDR3 DNA sequence: TGTGCCAGCAGCTTAATGCGACAGGGATCAAATTCACCCCTCCACTTT.

The rearrangement joins TRBV28 to TRBJ2-7; D is perhaps TRBD1 (6 bases). Germline-derived CDR1 and CDR2 are MDHEN and SYDVKM. V dropped 6 bases and J dropped 1 base, with 16 bases sitting between them. CDR3 size: 15 residues. The CDR3 sequence is CASSTGTGQSYEQYF. Here the CDR3 DNA reads TGTGCCAGCAGCACCGGTACCGGACAGTCCTACGAGCAGTACTTC.

This clone was recorded only once. V gene TRBV18 combines with J gene TRBJ1-2, with 9 bases identical to TRBD1. Losses at the gene ends were 2 bases for V and 4 bases for J; bases not matched to a gene: 2. The CDR3 is made up of 14 amino acids. CDR1 is KGHSH, CDR2 LQKENI, per germline. The CDR3, as DNA: TGTGCCAGCTCACCAACGGGACAGGGCTATGGCTACACCTTC. Protein sequence: CASSPTGQGYGYTF.

Written as DNA, the CDR3 is TGTGCCAGCAGCCTAGGGGACACTGAAGCTTTCTTT. Amino acid sequence: CASSLGDTEAFF. This chain links TRBV4-2 with TRBJ1-1; perhaps TRBD1 as D (5 bases). Per germline, CDR1 LGHNA and CDR2 YNFKEQ. The CDR3 totals 12 residues. Between the trimmed V and J ends, which lost 4 bases and 3 bases, there was a span of 6 bases.

This clone was recorded only once. The rearrangement uses TRBV6-5 and TRBJ2-2; tentative D call: TRBD1 (6 bases). Trimming left V 0 bases short and J 4 bases short, with 9 bases between. Germline V gene sequence: CDR1 MNHEY, CDR2 SVGAGI. This CDR3 region has 15 residues. The CDR3 sequence is CASSYSTGFTGELFF. In DNA, the CDR3 is TGTGCCAGCAGTTACTCTACAGGGTTCACCGGGGAGCTGTTTTTT.

The chain links TRBV19 to TRBJ1-4; D uncertain. V was cut by 7 bases and J by 7 bases, with 10 bases left in between. The CDR3 runs 12 residues. Germline loops: CDR1 LNHDA, CDR2 SQIVND (reference sequence). CDR3 DNA sequence: TGTGCCAGTACCCCCCCGTCTGAAAAACTGTTTTTT. Encoded protein: CASTPPSEKLFF.

The chain links TRBV7-3 to TRBJ1-6; TRBD1 matches at 12 bases. This CDR3 comprises 15 residues. The V gene's germline CDR1 is SGHTA and CDR2 FQGTGA. V lost 5 bases to trimming and J lost 7 bases; unmatched junction nucleotides: 3. CDR3 coding DNA: TGTGCCAGCAGCCCCGGGACAGGGGGCAATTCACCCCTCCACTTT. Its translation is CASSPGTGGNSPLHF.

The rearrangement uses TRBV19 and TRBJ1-2, with 9 bases aligning to TRBD1. CDR3 length: 16 amino acids. With V trimmed by 11 bases and J by 4 bases, 17 bases remained unmatched. Germline CDR1 is LNHDA and CDR2 is SQIVND (reference sequence). CDR3 sequence: CASYLQGAADFYGYTF. The CDR3 nucleotides read TGTGCCTCCTACTTACAGGGGGCAGCGGATTTCTATGGCTACACCTTC.

V and J are TRBV7-2 and TRBJ2-5; TRBD2 aligns across 7 bases. Germline values: CDR1 SGHTA, CDR2 FQGNSA. V lost 3 bases and J lost 0; bases outside the gene matches: 1. The CDR3 contains 14 residues. The chain's CDR3 is CASSFAGDQETQYF. The CDR3 DNA reads as TGTGCCAGCAGCTTTGCGGGGGACCAAGAGACCCAGTACTTC.

The chain employs TRBV11-2 and TRBJ2-5; D is possibly TRBD2 (7 bases). The ends were cut back, 8 bases at V and 5 bases at J, with 12 bases in the middle. CDR1 is SGHAT, CDR2 FQNNGV, per germline. The CDR3 spans 12 residues. CDR3 amino acids: CASGGGAETQYF. The DNA of the CDR3 is TGTGCCAGCGGGGGGGGCGCGGAGACCCAGTACTTC.

The gene calls are TRBV9 and TRBJ2-7, with 8 bases aligning to TRBD2. Germline lookup yields CDR1 SGDLS and CDR2 YYNGEE. This CDR3 is built from 14 residues. Trimming removed 1 base from V and 3 bases from J; junction bases left unmatched: 3. CDR3 region: CASSVTSGFYEQYF. CDR3 nucleotides: TGTGCCAGCAGCGTAACTAGCGGCTTCTACGAGCAGTACTTC.

This clone was detected once. This sequence joins TRBV5-1 and TRBJ2-2; 9 bases are shared with TRBD1. CDR1 is SGHRS and CDR2 is YFSETQ in the germline V gene. Trimming at V came to 3 bases and at J to 6 bases, leaving 6 bases not matched to a gene. This CDR3 comprises 15 residues. The CDR3 DNA is TGCGCCAGCAGCTCCGACAGGGGGTGGGCCGGGGAGCTGTTTTTT. This sequence encodes CASSSDRGWAGELFF.

The genes are TRBV18 and TRBJ1-2; TRBD1 matches at 8 bases. J gave up 8 bases and V 2 bases, and 10 bases lay outside the gene matches. The CDR3 sequence is 15 residues long. Looked up from germline, CDR1 is KGHSH and CDR2 is LQKENI. CDR3 DNA: TGTGCCAGCTCACCAAGGCCAGGGGGCTTTTTCGGCTACACCTTC. Its translation is CASSPRPGGFFGYTF.

The CDR3 loop is CASRRSPRGSGGAGDTQYF. The CDR3 nucleotides read TGTGCCAGCAGGCGATCCCCGAGGGGTAGCGGGGGGGCAGGAGATACGCAGTATTTT. The chain couples TRBV27 to TRBJ2-3, with TRBD2 identical over 11 bases. The germline CDR1 and CDR2 sequences are MNHEY and SMNVEV (reference sequence). V lost 6 bases, J lost 5 bases, and 19 bases stayed unmatched. CDR3 length: 19 residues.

The rearrangement joins TRBV7-2 to TRBJ1-3; a possible D gene is TRBD1 (5 bases). This CDR3 has 15 residues. V was cut by 3 bases and J by 0 bases, with 9 bases left in between. Per the germline V gene, CDR1 is SGHTA and CDR2 is FQGNSA. CDR3: CASSLGDYSGNTIYF. DNA for the CDR3: TGTGCCAGCAGCTTGGGGGACTACTCTGGAAACACCATATATTTT.

This clone came up once. This chain joins TRBV6-4 and TRBJ2-1; D perhaps matches TRBD2 (7 bases). The CDR3 covers 14 residues. Trimming stripped 2 bases from V and 8 bases from J, with 13 bases between. Germline lookup yields CDR1 MRHNA and CDR2 SNTAGT. The CDR3 protein is CASSDPLRGHEQFF. In DNA, the CDR3 is TGTGCCAGCAGTGACCCTCTGCGGGGGCATGAGCAGTTCTTC.

This rearrangement joins TRBV30 to TRBJ2-5, with a weak D call TRBD1 (6 bases). There are 13 residues in the CDR3. V was pared by 1 base and J by 1 base, with 7 bases between. Germline CDR1 is GTSNPN and CDR2 is SVGIG (reference sequence). CDR3 amino acids: CAWSEGGQETQYF. The DNA of the CDR3 is TGTGCCTGGAGTGAAGGGGGCCAAGAGACCCAGTACTTC.

The gene calls are TRBV24-1 and TRBJ2-7; TRBD1 matches 12 bases. V trimming: 2 bases; J trimming: 12 bases; junction bases outside the gene matches: 10. The CDR3 length is 15 residues. Germline-derived CDR1 and CDR2 are KGHDR and SFDVKD. The CDR3 DNA is TGTGCCACCAGTGATTCGGGACAGGGGGCAACCAACCTGTACTTC. Protein: CATSDSGQGATNLYF.